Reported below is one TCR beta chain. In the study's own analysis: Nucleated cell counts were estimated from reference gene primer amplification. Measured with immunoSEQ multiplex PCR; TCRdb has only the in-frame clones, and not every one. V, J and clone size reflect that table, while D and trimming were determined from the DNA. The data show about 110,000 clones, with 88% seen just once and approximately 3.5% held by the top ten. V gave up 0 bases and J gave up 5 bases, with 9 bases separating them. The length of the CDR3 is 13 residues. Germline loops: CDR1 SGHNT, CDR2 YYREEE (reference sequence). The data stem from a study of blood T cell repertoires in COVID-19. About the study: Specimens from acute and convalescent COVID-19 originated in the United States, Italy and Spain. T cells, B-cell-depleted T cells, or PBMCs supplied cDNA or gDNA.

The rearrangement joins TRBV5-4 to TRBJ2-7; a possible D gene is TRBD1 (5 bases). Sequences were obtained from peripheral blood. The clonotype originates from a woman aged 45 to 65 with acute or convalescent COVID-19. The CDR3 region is CASSLVDRDEQYF. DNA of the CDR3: TGTGCCAGCAGCTTGGTAGACAGAGACGAGCAGTACTTC.